The present T cell receptor beta chain was sequenced within a study of blood T cell repertoires in COVID-19 (dated by TCRdb to 2019 to 2021). Notes on the research overall: Collaborator samples came from the United States, Italy and Spain and covered acute and convalescent phases of COVID-19. The prospective study material was composed of cDNA or gDNA derived from T cells, B-cell-depleted T cells, or PBMCs. The repertoires were released in a freely available public database intended as a resource for research on the immune response to SARS-CoV-2. Samples were obtained from the ongoing ImmuneRACE study (first 160 participants) and from over 1,000 subjects provided by 6 global collaborators. Deeply sampled blood TCRbeta repertoires from subjects exposed to, actively infected with, or recovered from COVID-19 were included in the dataset. The sample metadata nearly always contained a de-identified subject ID, COVID-19 status, age in years and sex. Where HLA class I and class II types were available, the types were taken from metadata supplied by the sample provider, not from assay-based typing. Study-wide conclusions, independent of this receptor: How much clinical and demographic metadata was included differed by source and by participant, and the metadata was provided uncurated.

The immunoSEQ Assay, a bias-controlled multiplex PCR, was used to amplify TCRbeta CDR3 regions from genomic DNA. In the authors' own workflow: The number of nucleated cells in each sample was estimated by amplification of reference gene primers within the assay. Sequence reads were collapsed and filtered to measure the absolute abundance of every unique TCRbeta CDR3 rearrangement. For each sample, productive Simpson clonality was calculated by taking the square root of Simpson's diversity index across productive rearrangements. TCRdb limited this immuneACCESS table to in-frame rearrangements with V and J called. A share of clones is missing; checked studies link under half to unresolved V genes, and the rest is unexplained. That table gives V, J and clone size, and the DNA gave D and trimming. This sample is represented by about 300,000 clones; approximately 89% of them were singletons. 2% to 2.5% of the sample is in the top ten clones.

In Seattle, one collaborating source enrolled patients while the infection was active and tracked those patients longitudinally over the course of disease. Whole blood was collected in K2EDTA tubes by collaborating institutions according to the institutions' own protocols. For TCRbeta analysis, collaborators shipped samples as frozen whole blood, isolated PBMCs, or DNA extracted from either of those sample types. V and J are truncated by 6 bases and 0 bases respectively, leaving an intervening sequence of 12 bases. The CDR3, cysteine through phenylalanine, is 14 amino acids long. This entry keeps only the CDR3 DNA: 42 bases, framed from base 1. Looking up the germline V gene (reference sequence) yields CDR1 MNHEY and CDR2 SMNVEV. Note on this clone: Its antigen is still unknown. Per-base quality was not reported, and no clone a single base away is much larger than it. Within the sample, other DNA sequences also encode this same CDR3.

The sequence was obtained from a woman younger than 45 with COVID-19, enrolled during active disease. This chain is built from TRBV27 and TRBJ2-7; TRBD2 is perhaps the D gene, given 6 matching bases. Sequenced sample: peripheral blood. The nucleotide sequence is given as TGTGCCAGCAGGCGGGACGGCTACTCCTACGAGCAGTACTTC. Translated, it reads CASRRDGYSYEQYF.